The rows below give T cell receptor beta chains drawn from one sample of a study of blood T cell repertoires in COVID-19. Using immunoSEQ multiplex PCR, the repertoire was profiled, and TCRdb retains in-frame clones only, with some absent. Of tens of thousands of clones listed, 70% to 90% are singletons. Material: peripheral blood. These receptors all stem from a human donor with acute or convalescent COVID-19. The donor label of this sample is uncertain. Both conserved end residues are part of each CDR3. Fields, in order: CDR3 protein, CDR3 DNA, clone size, V gene, J gene, D gene. D genes are given only for firm matches. A clone size is listed for some rows: how often the clone was seen (once, few, many), or a class if it is expanded.

cdr3_aa: CASSIPGQGLNTEAFF
cdr3_nt: TGTGCCAGCAGTATTCCGGGACAGGGATTGAACACTGAAGCTTTCTTT
clone_size: NA
v_call: TRBV28
j_call: TRBJ1-1
d_call: TRBD1

cdr3_aa: CASSPADRFYEQYF
cdr3_nt: TGTGCCAGCAGCCCAGCGGACAGATTCTACGAGCAGTACTTC
clone_size: NA
v_call: TRBV5-4
j_call: TRBJ2-7
d_call: NA

cdr3_aa: CAWSPQGAGGYTF
cdr3_nt: TGTGCCTGGAGTCCTCAGGGGGCGGGGGGCTACACCTTC
clone_size: NA
v_call: TRBV30
j_call: TRBJ1-2
d_call: TRBD1

cdr3_aa: CASNKGLTDTQYF
cdr3_nt: TGTGCCAGCAATAAAGGACTCACAGATACGCAGTATTTT
clone_size: NA
v_call: TRBV9
j_call: TRBJ2-3
d_call: NA

cdr3_aa: CASRSGTVAFF
cdr3_nt: TGCGCCAGCAGGTCCGGGACAGTAGCTTTCTTC
clone_size: NA
v_call: TRBV5-1
j_call: TRBJ2-1
d_call: TRBD1

cdr3_aa: CASSFRPPRGEGDF
cdr3_nt: TGTGCCAGCAGTTTCCGCCCGCCACGCGGTGAGGGGGACTTC
clone_size: NA
v_call: TRBV28
j_call: TRBJ2-4
d_call: NA

cdr3_aa: CASSVAPTGADTGELFF
cdr3_nt: TGTGCCAGCAGCGTAGCCCCGACAGGGGCGGACACCGGGGAGCTGTTTTTT
clone_size: NA
v_call: TRBV9
j_call: TRBJ2-2
d_call: TRBD1

cdr3_aa: CASIGTGIYGYTF
cdr3_nt: TGTGCCAGCATCGGTACAGGAATCTATGGCTACACCTTC
clone_size: NA
v_call: TRBV2
j_call: TRBJ1-2
d_call: NA

cdr3_aa: CASSHRGAGEKLFF
cdr3_nt: TGCGCCAGCAGCCACAGGGGGGCCGGTGAAAAACTGTTTTTT
clone_size: NA
v_call: TRBV5-1
j_call: TRBJ1-4
d_call: TRBD1

cdr3_aa: CASSLLGGRNTEAFF
cdr3_nt: TGTGCCAGCAGTTTATTGGGGGGGCGGAACACTGAAGCTTTCTTT
clone_size: NA
v_call: TRBV27
j_call: TRBJ1-1
d_call: NA

cdr3_aa: CASSRGDLTEAFF
cdr3_nt: TGCGCCAGCAGCCGGGGGGACCTCACTGAAGCTTTCTTT
clone_size: NA
v_call: TRBV5-1
j_call: TRBJ1-1
d_call: NA

cdr3_aa: CASIQDRNTGELFF
cdr3_nt: TGTGCCAGCATACAGGACCGGAACACCGGGGAGCTGTTTTTT
clone_size: NA
v_call: TRBV2
j_call: TRBJ2-2
d_call: NA

cdr3_aa: CASSVEGVWGLGYTF
cdr3_nt: TGTGCCAGCAGCGTAGAGGGGGTATGGGGGCTTGGCTACACCTTC
clone_size: NA
v_call: TRBV9
j_call: TRBJ1-2
d_call: NA

cdr3_aa: CASSQAQGQGDEQYF
cdr3_nt: TGTGCCAGCAGCCAAGCCCAGGGACAGGGCGACGAGCAGTACTTC
clone_size: NA
v_call: TRBV4-2
j_call: TRBJ2-7
d_call: TRBD1

cdr3_aa: CASSLTTGLLVQETQYF
cdr3_nt: TGTGCCAGCAGTCTCACTACGGGACTCCTGGTTCAAGAGACCCAGTACTTC
clone_size: NA
v_call: TRBV6-6
j_call: TRBJ2-5
d_call: NA

cdr3_aa: CASSLLPEGRTEAFF
cdr3_nt: TGTGCCAGCAGCCTTCTCCCGGAGGGGAGGACTGAAGCTTTCTTT
clone_size: NA
v_call: TRBV14
j_call: TRBJ1-1
d_call: NA

cdr3_aa: CASSFFDSFGNTIYF
cdr3_nt: TGTGCCAGCAGCTTCTTCGACAGCTTCGGAAACACCATATATTTT
clone_size: NA
v_call: TRBV7-9
j_call: TRBJ1-3
d_call: NA

cdr3_aa: CASGRTSGGNTQYF
cdr3_nt: TGTGCCAGCGGAAGGACTAGCGGGGGGAATACGCAGTATTTT
clone_size: NA
v_call: TRBV2
j_call: TRBJ2-3
d_call: TRBD2

cdr3_aa: CASSLGDRGRRSNQPQHF
cdr3_nt: TGTGCCAGCAGCTTAGGGGACAGGGGGCGCAGGAGCAATCAGCCCCAGCATTTT
clone_size: NA
v_call: TRBV7-9
j_call: TRBJ1-5
d_call: TRBD1

cdr3_aa: CASSDRLANEQFF
cdr3_nt: TGTGCCAGCAGTGATCGACTAGCGAATGAGCAGTTCTTC
clone_size: NA
v_call: TRBV2
j_call: TRBJ2-1
d_call: TRBD2

cdr3_aa: CASSPLTGQDYNEQFF
cdr3_nt: TGTGCCAGCTCACCACTTACGGGACAGGATTACAATGAGCAGTTCTTC
clone_size: NA
v_call: TRBV18
j_call: TRBJ2-1
d_call: TRBD1

cdr3_aa: CASSPAGTVQEQYF
cdr3_nt: TGTGCCAGCAGCCCAGCAGGGACAGTCCAAGAGCAGTACTTC
clone_size: NA
v_call: TRBV11-2
j_call: TRBJ2-7
d_call: TRBD1

cdr3_aa: CATSDTPSGGNQETQYF
cdr3_nt: TGTGCCACCAGTGACACCCCTAGCGGGGGTAATCAAGAGACCCAGTACTTC
clone_size: NA
v_call: TRBV24-1
j_call: TRBJ2-5
d_call: TRBD2

cdr3_aa: CASSAPGARRDEQFF
cdr3_nt: TGTGCCAGCAGTGCCCCCGGGGCCAGGAGGGATGAGCAGTTCTTC
clone_size: NA
v_call: TRBV6-4
j_call: TRBJ2-1
d_call: NA

cdr3_aa: CASSTTEYGNQPQHF
cdr3_nt: TGTGCCAGTAGTACTACAGAATATGGCAATCAGCCCCAGCATTTT
clone_size: NA
v_call: TRBV19
j_call: TRBJ1-5
d_call: NA

cdr3_aa: CASSPMRRYEQYF
cdr3_nt: TGTGCCAGCAGCCCGATGAGGAGGTACGAGCAGTACTTC
clone_size: NA
v_call: TRBV7-8
j_call: TRBJ2-7
d_call: NA

cdr3_aa: CASSGQYGANVLTF
cdr3_nt: TGTGCCAGCAGTGGACAGTACGGGGCCAACGTCCTGACTTTC
clone_size: once
v_call: TRBV25-1
j_call: TRBJ2-6
d_call: NA

cdr3_aa: CSVEEGGAPTDTQYF
cdr3_nt: TGCAGCGTTGAAGAGGGGGGGGCACCCACAGATACGCAGTATTTT
clone_size: NA
v_call: TRBV29-1
j_call: TRBJ2-3
d_call: NA

cdr3_aa: CASRKDSGGKTGELFF
cdr3_nt: TGTGCCAGTAGGAAGGATAGCGGGGGGAAGACCGGGGAGCTGTTTTTT
clone_size: NA
v_call: TRBV19
j_call: TRBJ2-2
d_call: TRBD2

cdr3_aa: CASSSGQGEETQYF
cdr3_nt: TGCGCCAGCAGCTCTGGACAGGGCGAAGAGACCCAGTACTTC
clone_size: few
v_call: TRBV5-1
j_call: TRBJ2-5
d_call: TRBD1

cdr3_aa: CASSLYPGSGNQPQHF
cdr3_nt: TGTGCCAGCAGCTTGTACCCAGGGTCGGGCAATCAGCCCCAGCATTTT
clone_size: NA
v_call: TRBV5-4
j_call: TRBJ1-5
d_call: NA

cdr3_aa: CASSGHRGANEKLFF
cdr3_nt: TGTGCCAGCAGTGGCCACAGGGGAGCTAATGAAAAACTGTTTTTT
clone_size: NA
v_call: TRBV25-1
j_call: TRBJ1-4
d_call: TRBD1

cdr3_aa: CASSQGVTRGNEKLFF
cdr3_nt: TGCGCCAGCAGCCAAGGCGTTACGAGGGGGAATGAAAAACTGTTTTTT
clone_size: NA
v_call: TRBV4-1
j_call: TRBJ1-4
d_call: NA

cdr3_aa: CASSSTGQHNEQFF
cdr3_nt: TGTGCCAGCAGCTCAACGGGACAGCACAATGAGCAGTTCTTC
clone_size: NA
v_call: TRBV9
j_call: TRBJ2-1
d_call: TRBD1

cdr3_aa: CASSGNRAINEKLFF
cdr3_nt: TGTGCCAGCAGCGGCAACAGGGCCATTAATGAAAAACTGTTTTTT
clone_size: NA
v_call: TRBV6-5
j_call: TRBJ1-4
d_call: NA

cdr3_aa: CASSEWTGWGATNEKLFF
cdr3_nt: TGTGCCAGCAGCGAATGGACAGGGTGGGGTGCAACTAATGAAAAACTGTTTTTT
clone_size: NA
v_call: TRBV7-2
j_call: TRBJ1-4
d_call: TRBD1

cdr3_aa: CAWGPRENYGYTF
cdr3_nt: TGTGCCTGGGGTCCCCGGGAGAACTATGGCTACACCTTC
clone_size: NA
v_call: TRBV30
j_call: TRBJ1-2
d_call: NA

cdr3_aa: CATSEGNRGTNQPQHF
cdr3_nt: TGTGCCACCAGTGAGGGAAACAGGGGAACGAATCAGCCCCAGCATTTT
clone_size: few
v_call: TRBV24-1
j_call: TRBJ1-5
d_call: TRBD1

cdr3_aa: CASSLQLAGLAYEQYF
cdr3_nt: TGCGCCAGCAGCCTCCAACTAGCGGGGTTGGCATACGAGCAGTACTTC
clone_size: NA
v_call: TRBV5-1
j_call: TRBJ2-7
d_call: TRBD2

cdr3_aa: CASSPDRITEAFF
cdr3_nt: TGCGCCAGCAGCCCCGACAGAATCACTGAAGCTTTCTTT
clone_size: NA
v_call: TRBV5-1
j_call: TRBJ1-1
d_call: NA

cdr3_aa: CASSLFTAGNTGELFF
cdr3_nt: TGTGCCAGCAGCCTTTTTACGGCAGGGAACACCGGGGAGCTGTTTTTT
clone_size: NA
v_call: TRBV7-9
j_call: TRBJ2-2
d_call: NA

cdr3_aa: CASSWQGSDTQYF
cdr3_nt: TGCGCCAGCAGCTGGCAGGGATCAGATACGCAGTATTTT
clone_size: once
v_call: TRBV5-1
j_call: TRBJ2-3
d_call: NA